These 20 T cell receptor beta chains originate from one sample sequenced in a study of blood T cell repertoires in COVID-19. Generated by immunoSEQ multiplex PCR, the TCRdb table keeps only in-frame clones and is missing some. Here the sample spans 35,000 to 50,000 clones, 70% to 90% being singletons. The sample consisted of peripheral blood. Receptor source: a man between 60 and 75 years old with acute or convalescent COVID-19.

This chain connects TRBV2 to TRBJ1-1; D is ambiguous. Germline values: CDR1 SNHLY, CDR2 FYNNEI. The CDR3 extends over 16 amino acids. V was clipped by 4 bases and J by 4 bases, with 19 bases between them. CDR3 in amino acids: CASSGFARLVATEAFF. The CDR3 coding sequence is TGTGCCAGCAGTGGTTTTGCCAGGTTGGTTGCCACTGAAGCTTTCTTT.

This sequence joins TRBV18 and TRBJ2-1; 9 bases agree with TRBD2. This CDR3 has 14 residues. V dropped 8 bases and J dropped 7; count of bases not matched to a gene: 9. Germline V lookup: CDR1 KGHSH, CDR2 LQKENI. The DNA for the CDR3 is TGTGCCAGCGCGTCCAGCGGGGGGCTAAATGAGCAGTTCTTC. Protein: CASASSGGLNEQFF.

The gene calls are TRBV28 and TRBJ2-7, with D possibly matching TRBD2 (6 bases). The ends were cut back, 6 bases at V and 4 bases at J, with 10 bases in the middle. Germline CDR1 is MDHEN and CDR2 is SYDVKM. The CDR3 has 12 residues. The CDR3 sequence: CASSTGRYEQYF. Here the CDR3 DNA reads TGTGCCAGCAGCACGGGGAGGTACGAGCAGTACTTC.

This clone was found once. The gene calls are TRBV5-6 and TRBJ1-1, with D possibly matching TRBD1 (5 bases). The CDR3 has 14 amino acids. CDR1 is SGHDT, CDR2 YYEEEE, per germline. Between the trimmed V and J ends, which lost 1 base and 7 bases, there was a span of 14 bases. The CDR3 sequence: CASSLWTGGFEAFF. CDR3 DNA: TGTGCCAGCAGCTTGTGGACGGGGGGATTTGAAGCTTTCTTT.

The rearrangement joins TRBV9 to TRBJ2-7, with D perhaps matching TRBD1 (6 bases). The CDR3 extends over 14 amino acids. Trimming removed 2 bases from V and 5 bases from J, with 14 bases in between. Germline V gives CDR1 SGDLS, CDR2 YYNGEE. The DNA for the CDR3 is TGTGCCAGCAGCGTTGGGGACATAGCCCACGAGCAGTACTTC. The encoded protein is CASSVGDIAHEQYF.

This clone was detected only a few times. This rearrangement joins TRBV21-1 to TRBJ2-2; no check of the table's D call, TRBD1, against the DNA was made. TRBV21-1 represents a pseudogene. The CDR3 is made up of 17 amino acids. The CDR3 here is CASSKGRGGLNTGELFF. The CDR3 DNA follows: TGTGCCAGCAGCAAAGGGAGAGGGGGCCTGAACACCGGGGAGCTGTTTTTT.

J is TRBJ2-1 and V is TRBV6-2 or TRBV6-3, with 9 bases identical to TRBD2. Per the germline V gene, CDR1 is MNHEY and CDR2 is SVGEGT. The CDR3 is made up of 17 amino acids. J gave up 3 bases and V 4 bases, and 10 bases lay outside the gene matches. In DNA form, the CDR3 reads TGTGCCAGCAGTTCAATCCCCGGGACTAGCTTCTACAATGAGCAGTTCTTC. Its protein is CASSSIPGTSFYNEQFF.

The chain couples TRBV4-3 to TRBJ2-3; 9 nucleotides match TRBD1. Germline loops: CDR1 LGHNA, CDR2 YSLEER. This CDR3 comprises 17 residues. The ends lost 2 bases at V and 3 bases at J; junction bases unmatched: 9. The CDR3 bases are TGCGCCAGCAGCCAAACAGGGGGCGCCCCGACGACAGATACGCAGTATTTT. As protein: CASSQTGGAPTTDTQYF.

This clone was seen once. V usage is TRBV28 and J usage is TRBJ1-2, with D maybe TRBD1 (5 bases). V dropped 5 bases and J dropped 7 bases, with 14 bases sitting between them. The CDR3 runs 13 residues. Per germline, CDR1 MDHEN and CDR2 SYDVKM. CDR3 nucleotides: TGTGCCAGCAGTCCCACGGGTGGGGCTGGCTACACCTTC. Translation: CASSPTGGAGYTF.

The rearrangement links TRBV19 to TRBJ1-1; TRBD1 agrees at 9 bases. Trimming removed 7 bases from V and 4 bases from J; junction bases left unmatched: 10. This CDR3 contains 15 residues. In germline, CDR1 is LNHDA, CDR2 SQIVND (reference sequence). Written as DNA, the CDR3 is TGTGCCAGTACCCCCCGGGACAGGGATGCCACTGAAGCTTTCTTT. Translation: CASTPRDRDATEAFF.

This sequence joins TRBV4-1 and TRBJ2-2, with 8 bases identical to TRBD2. The ends lost 4 bases at V and 6 bases at J; junction bases unmatched: 10. This CDR3 comprises 16 residues. Germline assignment: CDR1 MGHRA and CDR2 YSYEKL. The CDR3 region is CASSPRSGGWSGELFF. The CDR3 DNA follows: TGCGCCAGCAGCCCCCGGAGCGGGGGATGGTCCGGGGAGCTGTTTTTT.

This chain links TRBV7-2 with TRBJ1-5; 7 nucleotides match TRBD1. The CDR3 runs 14 residues. Trimming took 6 bases from V and 6 from J; bases not matched to a gene: 8. CDR1 SGHTA and CDR2 FQGNSA come from the germline V gene. The CDR3 DNA reads TGTGCCAGCAGTAGACAGGGTTTCGGTCAGCCCCAGCATTTT. Amino acid sequence: CASSRQGFGQPQHF.

The chain couples TRBV5-5 to TRBJ1-1; no firm D call. The V gene's germline CDR1 is SGHKS and CDR2 YYEKEE (reference sequence). The CDR3 is 14 residues long. V lost 4 bases to trimming and J lost 2 bases, with 12 bases between them. CDR3 nucleotides: TGTGCCAGCAGCCCACCTCGGGGAAACACTGAAGCTTTCTTT. Its translation is CASSPPRGNTEAFF.

The chain combines TRBV25-1 with TRBJ1-4, with no clear D. The V end lost 4 bases, the J end lost 10 bases, and 7 bases lay between the germline ends. The CDR3 is 11 residues long. Per germline, CDR1 MGHDK and CDR2 SYGVNS. The CDR3 DNA reads TGTGCCAGCAGTGGAGGCGGAAAACTGTTTTTT. Translating it yields CASSGGGKLFF.

This clone was seen only once. This chain connects TRBV9 to TRBJ1-2; weak D call: TRBD1 (5 bases). CDR1 is SGDLS and CDR2 is YYNGEE in the germline V gene. The CDR3 length is 17 residues. V lost 3 bases to trimming and J lost 4 bases, with 22 bases between them. CDR3 in DNA: TGTGCCAGCAGCGCTGGATCGACAGCAACGTTCGGCTATGGCTACACCTTC. Protein: CASSAGSTATFGYGYTF.

The chain couples TRBV5-8 to TRBJ2-1; D is perhaps TRBD2 (7 bases). The CDR3 extends over 14 amino acids. From germline, CDR1 is SGHTS and CDR2 YDEGEE. The ends were cut back, 7 bases at V and 7 bases at J, with 18 bases in the middle. This CDR3 reads CASGGGRGLNEQFF. CDR3 coding DNA: TGTGCCAGCGGGGGGGGCAGAGGGCTTAATGAGCAGTTCTTC.

This clone was observed once. The chain joins TRBV5-4 to TRBJ1-2, with 9 bases matching TRBD1. The germline gives CDR1 SGHNT, CDR2 YYREEE (reference sequence). The CDR3 runs 14 residues. J lost 6 bases, V lost 3 bases, and 6 bases had no gene match. In DNA form, the CDR3 reads TGTGCCAGCAGCTCGGCTGGGACAGGGAATGGCTACACCTTC. Its protein product is CASSSAGTGNGYTF.

This sequence joins TRBV19 and TRBJ2-2; the D is unclear. CDR3 length: 13 amino acids. Germline V lookup: CDR1 LNHDA, CDR2 SQIVND (reference sequence). Trimming took off 7 bases at V and 4 bases at J, with 10 bases between the two ends. The CDR3, as DNA: TGTGCCAGTACCCTGACGGGCACCGGGGAGCTGTTTTTT. This encodes CASTLTGTGELFF.

The chain joins TRBV7-2 to TRBJ2-2; 9 nucleotides agree with TRBD2. This CDR3 has 17 residues. CDR1 and CDR2 (germline): SGHTA, FQGNSA. After removal of 1 base from V and 3 bases from J, the junction contained 6 bases not matched to a gene. The CDR3 is CASSLDQRGADTGELFF. The CDR3 DNA reads TGTGCCAGCAGCTTAGACCAGCGGGGGGCTGACACCGGGGAGCTGTTTTTT.

CDR3 region: CASRPTGGNTEAFF. The CDR3 nucleotides are TGTGCCAGCAGACCGACAGGGGGGAACACTGAAGCTTTCTTT. The chain links TRBV3-1 (or the pseudogene TRBV3-2) to TRBJ1-1; TRBD1 aligns across 9 bases. The length of the CDR3 is 14 residues. From germline, CDR1 is LGHDT and CDR2 YNNKEL (reference sequence). The junction had 3 bases not matched to a gene; V was cut back by 6 bases and J by 1 base.